Shown below are 4 T cell receptor beta chains from a single sample sequenced in a study of blood T cell repertoires in COVID-19. Some clones are missing from TCRdb's copy, which holds only in-frame ones; the method was immunoSEQ multiplex PCR. This sample yields some 300,000 clones, of which roughly 90% are seen a single time; 1.8% belongs to the top ten. Input material: peripheral blood. Receptor source: a woman between 25 and 40 years old with COVID-19, enrolled during active disease.

CDR3 sequence reads: CASSLRGGNQPQHF. CDR3 DNA: TGTGCCAGCAGCTTGAGGGGGGGAAATCAGCCCCAGCATTTT. This chain uses TRBV5-4 with TRBJ1-5; TRBD1 might be the D (6 bases). Trimming took 1 base from V and 4 from J, leaving 9 bases between them. The CDR3 is made up of 14 amino acids. Germline V gene data show CDR1 as SGHNT and CDR2 as YYREEE (reference sequence).

The chain is built from TRBV4-1 and TRBJ2-1; TRBD2 matches 8 bases. Germline CDR1 MGHRA, CDR2 YSYEKL. V gave up 0 bases and J gave up 0 bases; unmatched junction bases: 4. This CDR3 is 17 amino acids long. In DNA form, the CDR3 reads TGCGCCAGCAGCCAAGAAGGCGGGGGGAGCTCCTACAATGAGCAGTTCTTC. This translates into CASSQEGGGSSYNEQFF.

This sequence joins TRBV6-5 and TRBJ2-2; 8 nucleotides align to TRBD2. Per the germline V gene, CDR1 is MNHEY and CDR2 is SVGAGI. The CDR3 extends over 14 amino acids. V lost 4 bases, J lost 5 bases, and 3 bases stayed unmatched. CDR3 DNA: TGTGCCAGCAGTTTAGCGGGGCTTACCGGGGAGCTGTTTTTT. The encoded protein is CASSLAGLTGELFF.

The J gene is TRBJ1-5, the V gene TRBV7-2, with D maybe TRBD1 (6 bases). The ends were cut back, 3 bases at V and 6 bases at J, with 18 bases in the middle. CDR1 and CDR2 (germline): SGHTA, FQGNSA. The CDR3 loop spans 16 amino acids. In DNA, the CDR3 is TGTGCCAGCAGCTTGGCAGGGGTCGTGATCCCTCAGCCCCAGCATTTT. Translating gives CASSLAGVVIPQPQHF.